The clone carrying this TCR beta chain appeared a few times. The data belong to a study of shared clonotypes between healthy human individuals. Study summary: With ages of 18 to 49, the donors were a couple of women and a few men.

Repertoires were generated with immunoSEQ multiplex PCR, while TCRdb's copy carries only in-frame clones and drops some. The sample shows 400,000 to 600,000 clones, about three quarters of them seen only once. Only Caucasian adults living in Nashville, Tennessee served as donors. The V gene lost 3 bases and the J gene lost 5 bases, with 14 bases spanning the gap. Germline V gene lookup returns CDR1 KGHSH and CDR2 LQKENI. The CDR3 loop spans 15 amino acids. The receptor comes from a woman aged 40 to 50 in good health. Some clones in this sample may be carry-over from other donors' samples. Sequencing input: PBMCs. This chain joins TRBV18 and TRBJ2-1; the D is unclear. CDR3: CASSPWTGPDNEQFF. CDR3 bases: TGTGCCAGCTCACCGTGGACGGGCCCCGACAATGAGCAGTTCTTC.